Detailed here is one TCR beta chain. Its antigen is as yet unknown. One junction end does not reproduce the germline sequence, and a read error may be involved. This specimen belongs to a study of blood T cells in healthy people across ages. For the study at large: About one barcoded beta molecule was captured per two T cells (by template switching). Study-level findings and limits: Long-lived donors carried more naive CD4+ cells and greater diversity than aged donors.

CDR3 size: 13 residues. CDR1 SGHNT and CDR2 YYREEE come from the germline V gene (reference sequence). Donors each provided around 9 milliliters of peripheral blood. A second PCR of 7 to 11 cycles used a sample-barcoded 5' primer and a J-beta primer mix. A template-switch adaptor that had 12 random nucleotides put a tag on each cDNA molecule. TCRdb fed the 5' RACE reads into MiXCR, producing one record per CDR3 protein. The sample contains some 900,000 distinct CDR3 sequences, under 30% of which appear only once. The receptor was derived from an elderly woman in good health. Sequencing was done on a sample of blood. V gene TRBV5-4 combines with J gene TRBJ2-6, with TRBD1 identical over 7 bases. As DNA, the CDR3 is TGTGCCAGCAAGGGGGCTGGGGCCAACGTCCGGACTTTC. Protein: CASKGAGANVRTF. The full variable domain, in which reference TRBV5-4 and TRBJ2-6 provide the parts outside the CDR3, is ETGVTQSPTHLIKTRGQQVTLRCSSQSGHNTVSWYQQALGQGPQFIFQYYREEENGRGNFPPRFSGLQFPNYSSELNVNALELDDSALYLCASKGAGANVRTFGAGSRLTVL.